This T cell receptor (beta chain) derives from a study of T cell changes during pregnancy in multiple sclerosis (dated by TCRdb to between 2018 and 2020). Concerning the study at large: Changes in the T cell repertoire over the course of pregnancy were examined in this study in women with multiple sclerosis.

From the cysteine up to the phenylalanine, the CDR3 has a length of 15 residues. Left in the record is the CDR3 DNA by itself, 45 bases read in frame from the first base. The V end gives up 5 bases and the J end 4 bases, leaving 8 bases in the junction not matched to a gene. The germline V gene (reference sequence) specifies SEHNR as CDR1 and FQNEAQ as CDR2. As to this clone: The antigen it recognizes is unknown. Base qualities were left out, and no much larger clone turns up one base away.

Receptor libraries were prepared by the immunoSEQ multiplex PCR assay. The table was pulled from immuneACCESS by TCRdb, which kept in-frame rearrangements only. Such tables lose some clones; where checked, under half of the loss comes from unresolved V genes, and the rest has no known cause. The sample table contains about 100,000 clones; only one count was recorded for 90% to 95% of them. The ten largest clones take up around 0.96% of the sample. The sample consisted of peripheral blood, taken before pregnancy. The receptor was isolated from a female donor with multiple sclerosis, enrolled in a pregnancy study. The chain links TRBV7-9 with TRBJ2-3; 8 bases in between match TRBD1. The CDR3: CASSQTRTGPDTQYF. Here is the DNA: TGTGCCAGCAGCCAGACCAGGACAGGGCCAGATACGCAGTATTTT.